This T cell receptor (beta chain) derives from a study of preoperative IRX-2 immunotherapy in early breast cancer. Treatment denoted: preoperative locoregional IRX-2 cytokine immunotherapy. Patients received preoperative, locoregional IRX-2 cytokine immunotherapy in a phase Ib study. V was pared by 5 bases and J by 1 base, with 2 bases between. Germline V lookup: CDR1 LNHDA, CDR2 SQIVND (reference sequence). This CDR3 has 11 amino acids. Using immunoSEQ multiplex PCR, the repertoire was profiled, and TCRdb retains in-frame clones only, with some absent. This table holds tens of thousands of clones, roughly 89% found once.

Collection took place from a patient treated with IRX-2 immunotherapy. The chain links TRBV19 to TRBJ1-1, with D hard to call. This receptor was identified in a human donor with breast cancer. The CDR3 loop is CASSWNTEAFF. As DNA, the CDR3 is TGTGCCAGTAGTTGGAACACTGAAGCTTTCTTT.